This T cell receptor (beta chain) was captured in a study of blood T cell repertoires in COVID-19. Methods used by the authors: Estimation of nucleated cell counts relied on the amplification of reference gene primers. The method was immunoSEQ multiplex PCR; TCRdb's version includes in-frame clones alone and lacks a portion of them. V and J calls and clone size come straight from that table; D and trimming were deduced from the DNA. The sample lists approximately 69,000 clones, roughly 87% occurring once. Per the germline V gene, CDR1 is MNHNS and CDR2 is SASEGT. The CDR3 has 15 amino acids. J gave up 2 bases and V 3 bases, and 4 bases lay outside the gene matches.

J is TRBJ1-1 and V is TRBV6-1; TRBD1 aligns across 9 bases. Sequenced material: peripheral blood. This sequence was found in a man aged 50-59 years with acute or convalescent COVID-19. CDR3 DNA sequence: TGTGCCAGCAGTGATACGGGACAGGGAAACACTGAAGCTTTCTTT. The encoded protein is CASSDTGQGNTEAFF.